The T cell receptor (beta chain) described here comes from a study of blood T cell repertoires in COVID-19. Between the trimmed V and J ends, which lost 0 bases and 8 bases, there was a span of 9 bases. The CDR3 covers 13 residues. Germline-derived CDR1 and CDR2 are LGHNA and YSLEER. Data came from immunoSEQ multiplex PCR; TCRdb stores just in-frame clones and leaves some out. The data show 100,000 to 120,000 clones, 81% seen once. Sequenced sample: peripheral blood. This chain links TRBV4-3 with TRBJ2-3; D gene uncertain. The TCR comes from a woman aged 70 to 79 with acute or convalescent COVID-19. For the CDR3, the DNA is TGCGCCAGCAGCCAAGATCAGGAAGTTACGCAGTATTTT. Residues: CASSQDQEVTQYF.